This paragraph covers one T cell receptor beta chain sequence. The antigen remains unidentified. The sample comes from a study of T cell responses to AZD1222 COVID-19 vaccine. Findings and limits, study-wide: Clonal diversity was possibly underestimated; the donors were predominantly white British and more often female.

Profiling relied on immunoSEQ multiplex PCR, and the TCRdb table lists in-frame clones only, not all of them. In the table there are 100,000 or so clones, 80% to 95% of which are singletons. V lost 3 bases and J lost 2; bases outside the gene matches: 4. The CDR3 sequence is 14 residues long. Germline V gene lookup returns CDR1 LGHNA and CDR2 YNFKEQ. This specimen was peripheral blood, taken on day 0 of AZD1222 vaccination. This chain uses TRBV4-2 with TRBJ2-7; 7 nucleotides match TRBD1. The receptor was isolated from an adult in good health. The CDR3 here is CASSQDGTAYEQYF. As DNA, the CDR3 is TGTGCCAGCAGCCAGGATGGGACAGCCTACGAGCAGTACTTC.